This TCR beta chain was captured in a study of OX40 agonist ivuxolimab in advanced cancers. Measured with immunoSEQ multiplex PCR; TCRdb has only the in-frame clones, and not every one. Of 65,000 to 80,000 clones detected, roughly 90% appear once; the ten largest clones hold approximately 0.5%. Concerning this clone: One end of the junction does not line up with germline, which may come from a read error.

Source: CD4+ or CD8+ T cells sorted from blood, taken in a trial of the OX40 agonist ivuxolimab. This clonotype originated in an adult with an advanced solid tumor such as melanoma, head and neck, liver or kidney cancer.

The CDR3 sequence: CASSLGMGQGRDQYF. The CDR3 DNA follows: TGTGCTAGCAGCTTAGGGATGGGACAGGGGCGAGACCAGTACTTC. The rearrangement uses TRBV7-7 and TRBJ2-5; 10 bases align to TRBD1. CDR1 SSHAT and CDR2 FNYEAQ come from the germline V gene (reference sequence). This CDR3 spans 15 amino acids.